This TCR beta chain was sequenced in a study of T cell responses to AZD1222 COVID-19 vaccine. Study results and caveats: Regions left unmutated in variants are reportedly the target of nearly half of spike-specific TCRs. Donors were mostly white British, more females; clonal diversity possibly underestimated. Spike-specific TCR repertoires showed rising breadth and depth after two AZD1222 doses. All repertoire sampling was performed exclusively after the peak T cell response.

Germline-derived CDR1 and CDR2 are LNHDA and SQIVND (reference sequence). This CDR3 is built from 15 residues. V dropped 6 bases and J dropped 6; count of bases not matched to a gene: 12. Sequencing was performed with immunoSEQ multiplex PCR; in TCRdb, only in-frame clones are kept and a portion is missing. The sample records around 76,000 clones, roughly 84% being singletons. Notes on this clone: Its matching antigen is unknown.

The receptor was isolated from an adult in good health. V gene TRBV19 combines with J gene TRBJ2-3; 7 nucleotides line up with TRBD1. Material: peripheral blood, obtained on day 0 of AZD1222 vaccination. The CDR3 loop reads CASSRGQVGGDTQYF. The CDR3 DNA follows: TGTGCCAGTAGCCGAGGACAGGTCGGTGGGGATACGCAGTATTTT.